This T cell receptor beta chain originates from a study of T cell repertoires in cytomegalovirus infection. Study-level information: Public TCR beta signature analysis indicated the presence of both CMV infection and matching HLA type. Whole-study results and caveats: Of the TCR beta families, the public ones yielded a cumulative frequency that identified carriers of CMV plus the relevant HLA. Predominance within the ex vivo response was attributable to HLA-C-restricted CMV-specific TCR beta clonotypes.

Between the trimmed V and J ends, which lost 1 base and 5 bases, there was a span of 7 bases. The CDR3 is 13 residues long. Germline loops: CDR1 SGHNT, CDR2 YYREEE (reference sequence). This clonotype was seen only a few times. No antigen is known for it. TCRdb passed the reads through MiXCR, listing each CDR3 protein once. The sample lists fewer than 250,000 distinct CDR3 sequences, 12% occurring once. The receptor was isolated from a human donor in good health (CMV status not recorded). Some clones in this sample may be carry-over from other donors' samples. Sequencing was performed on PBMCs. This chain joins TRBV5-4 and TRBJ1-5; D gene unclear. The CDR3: CASSLTVDQPQHF. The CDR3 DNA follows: TGTGCCAGCAGCTTGACCGTTGATCAGCCCCAGCATTTT.